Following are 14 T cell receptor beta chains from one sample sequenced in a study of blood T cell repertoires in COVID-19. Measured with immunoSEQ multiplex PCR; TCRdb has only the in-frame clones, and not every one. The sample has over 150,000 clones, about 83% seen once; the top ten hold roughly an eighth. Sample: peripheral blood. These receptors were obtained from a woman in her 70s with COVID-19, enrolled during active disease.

The CDR3: CATSDSLTGNYGYTF. CDR3 nucleotide sequence: TGTGCCACCAGTGATTCTCTGACGGGGAACTATGGCTACACCTTC. The V gene is TRBV24-1, the J gene TRBJ1-2; D remains unclear. CDR3 size: 15 residues. V dropped 2 bases and J dropped 2 bases, with 11 bases sitting between them. Germline CDR1 KGHDR, CDR2 SFDVKD.

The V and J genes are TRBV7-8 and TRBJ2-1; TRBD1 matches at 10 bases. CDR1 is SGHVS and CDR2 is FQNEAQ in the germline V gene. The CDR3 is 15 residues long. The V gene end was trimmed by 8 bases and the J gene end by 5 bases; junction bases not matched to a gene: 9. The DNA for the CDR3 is TGTGCCAGCTGGGACTGGGACAGGGGTGACAATGAGCAGTTCTTC. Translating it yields CASWDWDRGDNEQFF.

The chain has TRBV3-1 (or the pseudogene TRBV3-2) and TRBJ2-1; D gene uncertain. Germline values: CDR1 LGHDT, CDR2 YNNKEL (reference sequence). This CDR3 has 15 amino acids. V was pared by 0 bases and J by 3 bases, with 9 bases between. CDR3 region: CASSQDRQIYNEQFF. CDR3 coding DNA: TGTGCCAGCAGCCAAGATAGACAAATCTACAATGAGCAGTTCTTC.

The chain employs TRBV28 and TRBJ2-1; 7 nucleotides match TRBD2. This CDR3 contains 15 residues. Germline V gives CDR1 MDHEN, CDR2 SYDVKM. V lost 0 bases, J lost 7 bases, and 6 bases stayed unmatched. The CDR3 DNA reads TGTGCCAGCAGTTTATGGGGGAGGGCCGCAAATGAGCAGTTCTTC. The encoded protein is CASSLWGRAANEQFF.

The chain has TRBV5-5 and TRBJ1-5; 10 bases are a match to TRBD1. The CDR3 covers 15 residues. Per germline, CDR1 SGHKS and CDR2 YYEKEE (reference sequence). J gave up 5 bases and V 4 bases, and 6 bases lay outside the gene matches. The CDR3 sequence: CASSRTGGEDQPQHF. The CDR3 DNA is TGTGCCAGCAGCCGGACAGGGGGTGAGGATCAGCCCCAGCATTTT.

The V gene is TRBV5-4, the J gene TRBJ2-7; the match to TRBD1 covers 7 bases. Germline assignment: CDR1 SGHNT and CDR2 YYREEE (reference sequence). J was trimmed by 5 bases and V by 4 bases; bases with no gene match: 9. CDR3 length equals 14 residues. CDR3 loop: CASSLGQALDEQYF. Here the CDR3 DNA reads TGTGCCAGCAGCCTAGGACAGGCTCTCGACGAGCAGTACTTC.

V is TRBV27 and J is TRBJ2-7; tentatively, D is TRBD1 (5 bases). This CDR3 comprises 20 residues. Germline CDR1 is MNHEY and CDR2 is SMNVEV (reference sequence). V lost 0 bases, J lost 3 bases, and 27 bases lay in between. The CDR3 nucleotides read TGTGCCAGCAGTTTATCACCGAATATTGGGGCTACGGGCACATACTACGAGCAGTACTTC. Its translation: CASSLSPNIGATGTYYEQYF.

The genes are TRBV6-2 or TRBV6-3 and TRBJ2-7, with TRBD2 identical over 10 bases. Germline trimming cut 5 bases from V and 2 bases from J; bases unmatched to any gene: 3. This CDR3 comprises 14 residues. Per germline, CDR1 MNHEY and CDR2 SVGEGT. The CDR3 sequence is CASSRTSGTYEQYF. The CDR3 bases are TGTGCCAGCAGTAGGACTAGCGGCACCTACGAGCAGTACTTC.

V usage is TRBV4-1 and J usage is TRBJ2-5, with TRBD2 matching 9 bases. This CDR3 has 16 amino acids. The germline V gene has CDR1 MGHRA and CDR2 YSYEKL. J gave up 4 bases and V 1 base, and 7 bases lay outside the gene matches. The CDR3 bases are TGCGCCAGCAGCCAAGGGGATCTAGCGGGAAGAGAGACCCAGTACTTC. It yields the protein CASSQGDLAGRETQYF.

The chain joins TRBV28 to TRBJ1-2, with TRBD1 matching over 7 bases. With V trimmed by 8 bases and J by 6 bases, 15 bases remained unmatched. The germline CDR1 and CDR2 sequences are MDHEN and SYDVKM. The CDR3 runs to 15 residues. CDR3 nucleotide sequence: TGTGCCAGCGGTGAGCCAGGGGGACAATCCGATGGCTACACCTTC. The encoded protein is CASGEPGGQSDGYTF.

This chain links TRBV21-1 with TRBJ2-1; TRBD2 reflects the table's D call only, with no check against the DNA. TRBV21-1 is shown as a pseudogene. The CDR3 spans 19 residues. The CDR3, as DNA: TGTGCCAGCACCGAAGACGGTACAGGAGGTCGGGGGTTGGACAATGAGCAGTTCTTC. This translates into CASTEDGTGGRGLDNEQFF.

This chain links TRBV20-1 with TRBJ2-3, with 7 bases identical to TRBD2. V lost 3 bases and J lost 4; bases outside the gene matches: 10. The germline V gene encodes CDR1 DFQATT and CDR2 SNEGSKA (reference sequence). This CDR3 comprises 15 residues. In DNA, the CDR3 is TGCAGTGCTAGTGCTTCTAGCGGTCCTTCAGATACGCAGTATTTT. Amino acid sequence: CSASASSGPSDTQYF.

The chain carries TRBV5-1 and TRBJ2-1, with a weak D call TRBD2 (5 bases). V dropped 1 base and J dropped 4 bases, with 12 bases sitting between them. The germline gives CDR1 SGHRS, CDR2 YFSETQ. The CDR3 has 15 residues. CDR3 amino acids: CASSLSGETYNEQFF. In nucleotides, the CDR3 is TGCGCCAGCAGCTTGTCTGGGGAGACTTACAATGAGCAGTTCTTC.

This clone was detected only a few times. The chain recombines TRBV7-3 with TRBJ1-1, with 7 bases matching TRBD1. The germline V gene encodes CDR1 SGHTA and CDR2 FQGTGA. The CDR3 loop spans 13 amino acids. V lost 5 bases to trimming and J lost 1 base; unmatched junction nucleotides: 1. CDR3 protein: CASSRDRNTEAFF. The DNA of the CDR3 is TGTGCCAGCAGCCGGGACAGGAACACTGAAGCTTTCTTT.